This T cell receptor beta chain was found in a study of response to subunit inactivated influenza vaccine. The CDR3 loop spans 16 amino acids. Trimming pared 3 bases from V and 0 bases from J, leaving 12 bases between. TCRdb passed the RT-PCR reads through MiXCR, listing each CDR3 protein once. The sample has some 550,000 distinct CDR3 sequences; roughly 25% are singletons. This clonotype has just a few counts. This sample also belongs to another study, concerning T cells expressing NK-cell markers. In that study: Production of TCR beta cDNA relied on 5'RACE template switching with UMIs. In several experiments, sorting was restricted to alpha-beta TCR T cells by an anti-gamma-delta TCR antibody. The leading position in the CD3+CD56-NKG2C+ fraction of several donors also went to these clonotypes. Nothing established the HCMV specificity of expanded NKG2C+ T cell clones.

Sequencing used CD4+ T cells sorted from PBMCs, obtained about 13 days after vaccination. V usage is TRBV12-3 or TRBV12-4 and J usage is TRBJ2-4; D is unclear. This clonotype was sampled from a man aged 50 to 60 who received an inactivated influenza vaccine. The CDR3 spells CASSFAGRLAKNIQYF. The CDR3, as DNA: TGTGCCAGCAGTTTTGCCGGACGTCTAGCCAAAAACATTCAGTACTTC.